The rows below give T cell receptor beta chains drawn from one sample of a study of cytomegalovirus exposure and HLA in healthy donors. Assay used: immunoSEQ multiplex PCR; TCRdb lists only in-frame clones, some missing. The table includes about 270,000 clones, approximately 70% detected once. Sequencing was performed on PBMCs. The source of these receptors is a female donor in good health and CMV-seronegative. CDR3s include the opening cysteine and the closing phenylalanine or tryptophan. Fields, in order: J gene, D gene, V gene, clone size, CDR3 DNA, CDR3 protein. The D gene is left open where the match is weak. Some rows mark clone size as missing; the rest say once, few, many or name a class of expanded clone.

J gene: TRBJ2-7; D gene: TRBD2; V gene: TRBV7-2; clone size: -; CDR3 DNA: TGTGCCAGCAGCTTTGCTACTAGCGGGAGCTACGAGCAGTACTTC; CDR3 protein: CASSFATSGSYEQYF
J gene: TRBJ2-5; D gene: -; V gene: TRBV30; clone size: -; CDR3 DNA: TGTGCCTGGAGTGAGTTAGAGGGGGTACAAGAGACCCAGTACTTC; CDR3 protein: CAWSELEGVQETQYF
J gene: TRBJ2-2; D gene: TRBD2; V gene: TRBV5-1; clone size: -; CDR3 DNA: TGCGCCAGCAGCTTTATAGCGGGAGGGCCAGAGCTGTTTTTT; CDR3 protein: CASSFIAGGPELFF
J gene: TRBJ2-1; D gene: -; V gene: TRBV6-1; clone size: -; CDR3 DNA: TGTGCCAGCAGTGATGGCGCGGTCTCCTACAATGAGCAGTTCTTC; CDR3 protein: CASSDGAVSYNEQFF
J gene: TRBJ2-5; D gene: -; V gene: TRBV6-1; clone size: -; CDR3 DNA: TGTGCCAGCAATAGACTAGGACAAGAGACCCAGTACTTC; CDR3 protein: CASNRLGQETQYF
J gene: TRBJ2-3; D gene: -; V gene: TRBV28; clone size: -; CDR3 DNA: TGTGCCAGCAGTTTATCGGGAGCGGCAGATACGCAGTATTTT; CDR3 protein: CASSLSGAADTQYF
J gene: TRBJ2-7; D gene: -; V gene: TRBV25-1; clone size: -; CDR3 DNA: TGTGCCAGCAGTGGGACCCGGCTCGCGGGAACCTACGAGCAGTACTTC; CDR3 protein: CASSGTRLAGTYEQYF
J gene: TRBJ2-1; D gene: TRBD2; V gene: TRBV7-2; clone size: -; CDR3 DNA: TGTGCCAGCAGTTCCGGACTAGCTTCCTACAATGAGCAGTTCTTC; CDR3 protein: CASSSGLASYNEQFF
J gene: TRBJ2-5; D gene: -; V gene: TRBV18; clone size: few; CDR3 DNA: TGTGCCAGCTCACCACCCGAGGGACAAGAGACCCAGTACTTC; CDR3 protein: CASSPPEGQETQYF
J gene: TRBJ2-7; D gene: -; V gene: TRBV6-1; clone size: -; CDR3 DNA: TGTGCCAGCGACCGACAGTTCTCCTACGAGCAGTACTTC; CDR3 protein: CASDRQFSYEQYF
J gene: TRBJ1-5; D gene: TRBD1; V gene: TRBV29-1; clone size: -; CDR3 DNA: TGCAGCGTTGGACAGGGAAGCAATCAGCCCCAGCATTTT; CDR3 protein: CSVGQGSNQPQHF
J gene: TRBJ1-2; D gene: TRBD1; V gene: TRBV25-1; clone size: -; CDR3 DNA: TGTGCCAGCAGTGAATCAGACAGGGAGGCTGGCTACACCTTC; CDR3 protein: CASSESDREAGYTF
J gene: TRBJ2-5; D gene: -; V gene: TRBV9; clone size: -; CDR3 DNA: TGTGCCAGCAGCGTAGAAGGGGGAACTAGAACGGAGACCCAGTACTTC; CDR3 protein: CASSVEGGTRTETQYF
J gene: TRBJ1-2; D gene: TRBD1; V gene: TRBV6-6; clone size: -; CDR3 DNA: TGTGCCAGCAGTCGGACAGGGGTCGCCGGGGGCTATGGCTACACCTTC; CDR3 protein: CASSRTGVAGGYGYTF
J gene: TRBJ2-7; D gene: TRBD2; V gene: TRBV11-2; clone size: -; CDR3 DNA: TGTGCCAGCAGCGGCGGGACTAGCGGGGCCAATTCATTCTCCTACGAGCAGTACTTC; CDR3 protein: CASSGGTSGANSFSYEQYF
J gene: TRBJ1-1; D gene: -; V gene: TRBV18; clone size: -; CDR3 DNA: TGTGCCAGCTCACTCCCCCGGGGGGCGAACACTGAAGCTTTCTTT; CDR3 protein: CASSLPRGANTEAFF
J gene: TRBJ1-1; D gene: TRBD1; V gene: TRBV18; clone size: -; CDR3 DNA: TGTGCCAGCTCGCCTACTCTCCGGGACAGGGGGAACACTGAAGCTTTCTTT; CDR3 protein: CASSPTLRDRGNTEAFF
J gene: TRBJ1-5; D gene: -; V gene: TRBV6-6; clone size: few; CDR3 DNA: TGTGCCAGTGGTCAGGGACAATATCAGCCCCAGCATTTT; CDR3 protein: CASGQGQYQPQHF
J gene: TRBJ2-1; D gene: TRBD2; V gene: TRBV5-1; clone size: -; CDR3 DNA: TGCGCCAGCAGCTTGACCGGGACTACGAAAAACAATGAGCAGTTCTTC; CDR3 protein: CASSLTGTTKNNEQFF
J gene: TRBJ2-1; D gene: TRBD2; V gene: TRBV28; clone size: -; CDR3 DNA: TGTGCCAGCAACACACCGGCTAGCGGGAGTAACAATGAGCAGTTCTTC; CDR3 protein: CASNTPASGSNNEQFF
J gene: TRBJ2-5; D gene: -; V gene: TRBV28; clone size: -; CDR3 DNA: TGTGCCAGCAGTTACCTAGGCGCTGGAGAGACCCAGTACTTC; CDR3 protein: CASSYLGAGETQYF
J gene: TRBJ2-5; D gene: TRBD2; V gene: TRBV7-9; clone size: -; CDR3 DNA: TGTGCCAGCAGCTTTCTCAGCGGGAGAGAGACCCAGTACTTC; CDR3 protein: CASSFLSGRETQYF
J gene: TRBJ1-2; D gene: TRBD1; V gene: TRBV4-1; clone size: few; CDR3 DNA: TGCGCCAGCAGTCGGACAGGGGCGTATGGCTACACCTTC; CDR3 protein: CASSRTGAYGYTF
J gene: TRBJ1-4; D gene: -; V gene: TRBV30; clone size: few; CDR3 DNA: TGTGCCTGGAGTGTTCGAGGCCGCGGGGCCTTTGAAAAACTGTTTTTT; CDR3 protein: CAWSVRGRGAFEKLFF
J gene: TRBJ1-2; D gene: -; V gene: TRBV7-8; clone size: few; CDR3 DNA: TGTGCCAGCAGCTCAGACGGGGGGAACTATGGCTACACCTTC; CDR3 protein: CASSSDGGNYGYTF
J gene: TRBJ2-2; D gene: TRBD2; V gene: TRBV4-2; clone size: -; CDR3 DNA: TGTGCCAGCAGCCAGCCGGGGACTAGCGGGAGAGGGGAAACCGGGGAGCTGTTTTTT; CDR3 protein: CASSQPGTSGRGETGELFF
J gene: TRBJ1-1; D gene: -; V gene: TRBV13; clone size: -; CDR3 DNA: TGTGCCAGCAGTCGGACGGGACTCGAAGCTTTCTTT; CDR3 protein: CASSRTGLEAFF
J gene: TRBJ2-1; D gene: -; V gene: TRBV11-2; clone size: -; CDR3 DNA: TGTGCCAGCAGCTTTTTAGATGAGCAGTTCTTC; CDR3 protein: CASSFLDEQFF
J gene: TRBJ2-7; D gene: TRBD1; V gene: TRBV9; clone size: -; CDR3 DNA: TGTGCCAGCAGCCTATCCGGGACAGGGTTTGAGCAGTACTTC; CDR3 protein: CASSLSGTGFEQYF
J gene: TRBJ1-4; D gene: TRBD1; V gene: TRBV18; clone size: -; CDR3 DNA: TGTGCCAGCTCAGGGACAGCAACTAATGAAAAACTGTTTTTT; CDR3 protein: CASSGTATNEKLFF
J gene: TRBJ2-6; D gene: TRBD2; V gene: TRBV10-3; clone size: -; CDR3 DNA: TGTGCCATCAGTGGTAAGGCGGGAGGGCTCTCTGGGGCCAACGTCCTGACTTTC; CDR3 protein: CAISGKAGGLSGANVLTF
J gene: TRBJ2-7; D gene: -; V gene: TRBV27; clone size: -; CDR3 DNA: TGTGCCAGCAGTTTATCGAAGGGGAACGAGCAGTACTTC; CDR3 protein: CASSLSKGNEQYF
J gene: TRBJ2-1; D gene: -; V gene: TRBV2; clone size: -; CDR3 DNA: TGTGCCAGCAGTGTATTGGAAGCGATTGAGCAGTTCTTC; CDR3 protein: CASSVLEAIEQFF